This paragraph reports one T cell receptor beta chain. This entry belongs to a study of siplizumab effects on memory and regulatory T cells. The germline CDR1 and CDR2 sequences are SGHDT and YYEEEE. This CDR3 comprises 14 residues. V gave up 3 bases and J gave up 3 bases, with 13 bases separating them. Assay: immunoSEQ multiplex PCR; the TCRdb copy retains only in-frame clones and omits some. The profile covers 94,000 or so clones, with more than 85% appearing a single time and under 8.5% taken by the ten largest. The rearrangement joins TRBV5-6 to TRBJ2-7, with D tentatively TRBD1 or TRBD2 (5 bases each). Material for sequencing was CD8+ T cells sorted from blood. The receptor was isolated from a human donor in good health. CDR3 amino acids: CASSYRDLRYEQYF. The CDR3 bases are TGTGCCAGCAGCTACCGGGACCTACGCTACGAGCAGTACTTC.